The clone carrying this TCR beta chain was observed a few times. Antigen unknown. This entry comes from a study of cytomegalovirus exposure and HLA in healthy donors. Study outcomes and limitations: Rarity characterized most TCR sequences, yet some public TCRs appeared in many donors. Data from an earlier analysis indicated that most TCR beta V segments were productive either about 87% or about 30% of the time. Upon later analysis, TCR association rates were observed to vary by HLA locus, being highest for DRB1 and lowest for HLA-C.

In the PCR, 60 Vbeta and 13 Jbeta primers were used. Produced via immunoSEQ multiplex PCR; TCRdb's table is partial and in-frame only. Among 190,000 or so clones listed, 82% were seen once. V lost 0 bases and J lost 0, with 4 bases in between. Per germline, CDR1 SGDLS and CDR2 YYNGEE. This CDR3 is built from 15 residues. The material sequenced was PBMCs. The clonotype was recovered from a boy younger than 10 in good health and CMV-seronegative. The V gene is TRBV9, the J gene TRBJ1-6; D is undetermined. The CDR3: CASSVDSSYNSPLHF. Here the CDR3 DNA reads TGTGCCAGCAGCGTAGACAGCTCCTATAATTCACCCCTCCACTTT.